These T cell receptor beta chains were read from a single sample in a study of blood T cell repertoires in COVID-19. TCRdb's table, derived via immunoSEQ multiplex PCR, lists solely in-frame clones and lacks some. The sample records approximately 250,000 clones, 65% to 90% being singletons. Sequencing input: peripheral blood. The receptors were gathered from a man aged 25-40 years with active or convalescent COVID-19. Each CDR3 is given with its conserved first and last residue. A D gene is named only where the DNA matches it firmly. The size entry is marked missing in some rows and otherwise reads once, few, many or a size class.

cdr3_nt cdr3_aa clone_size j_call d_call v_call
TGTGCCAGCAGTGACGGGGGACACACAGATACGCAGTATTTT CASSDGGHTDTQYF - TRBJ2-3 - TRBV6-4
TGTGCCAGCAGTCCCAGTGTGAACACTGAAGCTTTCTTT CASSPSVNTEAFF - TRBJ1-1 - TRBV7-2
TGCAGTGCTAGTGGGCAGTCCTCCAACTATGGCTACACCTTC CSASGQSSNYGYTF few TRBJ1-2 - TRBV20-1
TGTGCCAGTAGTATAGATCGTGGGACTGGACGAGGGTATAATTCACCCCTCCACTTT CASSIDRGTGRGYNSPLHF - TRBJ1-6 - TRBV19
TGTGCCAGCAGCGTCTCGGGGGTCCGCACAGATGTGCAGTATTTT CASSVSGVRTDVQYF once TRBJ2-3 - TRBV9
TGTGCCAGCAGTTCCCGTGTTGGAGGGATGGGTGGCTACACCTTC CASSSRVGGMGGYTF - TRBJ1-2 - TRBV27
TGTGCCAGCAGTTACGGGGTGACAGGGCACTACGAGCAGTACTTC CASSYGVTGHYEQYF - TRBJ2-7 TRBD1 TRBV6-5
TGCAGTGCTAGTCAGGGACAGGCGTACTCCTACGAGCAGTACTTC CSASQGQAYSYEQYF - TRBJ2-7 TRBD1 TRBV20-1
TGTGCCTGGAGGGGCGACAGGGGGCAACACGAGCAGTACTTC CAWRGDRGQHEQYF few TRBJ2-7 TRBD1 TRBV30
TGTGCCAGCAGCCCCCAGCGGGTGAACACAGATACGCAGTATTTT CASSPQRVNTDTQYF - TRBJ2-3 - TRBV5-5
TGTGCCAGCAGCTTCCTAGACTATTATGAGACCCAGTACTTC CASSFLDYYETQYF - TRBJ2-5 - TRBV5-6
TGTGCCAGCAGCTTACTGGGGGGGGGCACAGATACGCAGTATTTT CASSLLGGGTDTQYF once TRBJ2-3 TRBD2 TRBV11-2
TGTGCCAGCAGTGATACGCGAGAAAAACTGTTTTTT CASSDTREKLFF - TRBJ1-4 - TRBV2
TGTGCCAGCAGCGTCCCTAGAACAGGGATCACAGATACGCAGTATTTT CASSVPRTGITDTQYF - TRBJ2-3 - TRBV9
TGTGCCAGCAGCCTGGGACAGGGAATTGACGAGCAGTTCTTC CASSLGQGIDEQFF - TRBJ2-1 TRBD1 TRBV7-9
TGTGCCAGCAGCGTTGGGACAGGGCTGGAGGAGCAGTACTTC CASSVGTGLEEQYF - TRBJ2-7 TRBD1 TRBV9
TGTGCCAGCAGTAGCAGGAGCAATCAGCCCCAGCATTTT CASSSRSNQPQHF - TRBJ1-5 - TRBV6-6
TGTGCCAGCACCCTAGGGGTTTCTGGGGCCAACGTCCTGACTTTC CASTLGVSGANVLTF - TRBJ2-6 - TRBV6-5
TGTGCCAGCAACCCAACTAGCGGGGGTACAGATACGCAGTATTTT CASNPTSGGTDTQYF - TRBJ2-3 TRBD2 TRBV7-9
TGTGCCACCAGCAGAACTATGTTGCGTAACACCATATATTTT CATSRTMLRNTIYF - TRBJ1-3 - TRBV15
TGTGCCGATAGCGGGGGGGCCTTTGGTGGGCAAGAGACCCAGTACTTC CADSGGAFGGQETQYF - TRBJ2-5 TRBD2 TRBV2
TGTGCCAGTAGTATTGCGGGGGCGGGTCAGCCCCAGCATTTT CASSIAGAGQPQHF - TRBJ1-5 - TRBV19
TGTGCCACTGAAGGCGGGGGTCCGACACGCGAGCAGTACTTC CATEGGGPTREQYF - TRBJ2-7 TRBD2 TRBV15
TGTGCCAGCAGGAGAGGAGGACTAGCGGGGGGACCCGGGGAGCTGTTTTTT CASRRGGLAGGPGELFF - TRBJ2-2 TRBD2 TRBV2
TGCGCCAGCAGTGCCACGGACTCGGATTCACCCCTCCACTTT CASSATDSDSPLHF - TRBJ1-6 - TRBV10-2
TGTGCCAGTAGCCGAGGGGGAGAACCTGGAAACACCATATATTTT CASSRGGEPGNTIYF - TRBJ1-3 - TRBV19
TGTGCCACCAGCAAGTTAGCGGGGGGGGCCTCTAGCACAGATACGCAGTATTTT CATSKLAGGASSTDTQYF - TRBJ2-3 TRBD2 TRBV15
TGTGCCAGCAGTTACTCACAGGGGATCGGTGAAAAACTGTTTTTT CASSYSQGIGEKLFF - TRBJ1-4 TRBD1 TRBV6-5
TGTGCCAGCAGCTTGTTCATTGGCGGCTACTCCTACGAGCAGTACTTC CASSLFIGGYSYEQYF - TRBJ2-7 - TRBV5-6
TGTGCCAGTAGTCCCGGGACAGGGGGTTCCTACGAGCAGTACTTC CASSPGTGGSYEQYF - TRBJ2-7 TRBD1 TRBV19
TGTGCCAGCAGTGAAGTCAGGAACTACGAGCAGTACTTC CASSEVRNYEQYF - TRBJ2-7 - TRBV2
TGTGCTAGTGGTTTGGTCGACGGAGGATTTAACTATGGCTACACCTTC CASGLVDGGFNYGYTF - TRBJ1-2 - TRBV12-5
TGTGCCAGCAGCTTTTCGAATGAGCAGTTCTTC CASSFSNEQFF once TRBJ2-1 - TRBV7-6
TGTGCCAGCAGCCAAGGGAACCTAGCGGCCCAAGAGACCCAGTACTTC CASSQGNLAAQETQYF - TRBJ2-5 TRBD2 TRBV4-2
TGTGCCAGCAGCCAAGAAGGGGCGGAGACCCAGTACTTC CASSQEGAETQYF - TRBJ2-5 - TRBV3-1/TRBV3-2
TGTGCCAGCAGCCCGACAGGGTGGGAGCAGTACTTC CASSPTGWEQYF once TRBJ2-7 TRBD1 TRBV7-9
TGTGCCAGCAGTGCACCGGGACTAGCGGGGGGGCCTATTGGCACAGATACGCAGTATTTT CASSAPGLAGGPIGTDTQYF once TRBJ2-3 TRBD2 TRBV6-1
TGTGCCAGCAGCCAAGATAGGACTAGCGGGGGAATGAACACCGGGGAGCTGTTTTTT CASSQDRTSGGMNTGELFF - TRBJ2-2 TRBD2 TRBV3-1/TRBV3-2
TGCGCCAGCAGTGAGTCCAGGGGAGGGGGTGTGGATACGCAGTATTTT CASSESRGGGVDTQYF few TRBJ2-3 - TRBV10-1
TGCGCCAGCAGCTTGGAAGACAGGGGAAAAATACACGGGGAGCTGTTTTTT CASSLEDRGKIHGELFF - TRBJ2-2 TRBD1 TRBV5-1
TGTGCCAGCAGTTGGGCGGGGGGGCAAGAGACCCAGTACTTC CASSWAGGQETQYF - TRBJ2-5 TRBD2 TRBV6-5
TGTGCCAGCAGCCTCAGGACTAGCCAAGAGACCCAGTACTTC CASSLRTSQETQYF - TRBJ2-5 TRBD2 TRBV16
TGTGCCAGCGCCTTGGACAGGGCTGCAACTAATGAAAAACTGTTTTTT CASALDRAATNEKLFF - TRBJ1-4 TRBD1 TRBV27
TGTGCCAGTAGTATGGTGAGGTTGTCAGTTGATTCACCCCTCCACTTT CASSMVRLSVDSPLHF - TRBJ1-6 - TRBV19
TGTGCCAGCTCATTAGGACTAGCGTCCACAGATACGCAGTATTTT CASSLGLASTDTQYF once TRBJ2-3 TRBD2 TRBV6-5
TGCGCCAGCAGTCCCGGGACAGCAGAAAAACTGTTTTTT CASSPGTAEKLFF - TRBJ1-4 TRBD1 TRBV5-1
TGTGCCAGCAGTTTCAGGGTCGGGGGCTACACCTTC CASSFRVGGYTF - TRBJ1-2 - TRBV28
TGTGCCAGTAGTATAGCCCAGACGGGGAACACTGAAGCTTTCTTT CASSIAQTGNTEAFF few TRBJ1-1 - TRBV19
TGTGCCAGTAGCCCTGGCAGAAACACTGAAGCTTTCTTT CASSPGRNTEAFF - TRBJ1-1 - TRBV19
TGTGCCAGCAGCTTAGGGGACAGCAATGAAAAACTGTTTTTT CASSLGDSNEKLFF - TRBJ1-4 TRBD1 TRBV7-9